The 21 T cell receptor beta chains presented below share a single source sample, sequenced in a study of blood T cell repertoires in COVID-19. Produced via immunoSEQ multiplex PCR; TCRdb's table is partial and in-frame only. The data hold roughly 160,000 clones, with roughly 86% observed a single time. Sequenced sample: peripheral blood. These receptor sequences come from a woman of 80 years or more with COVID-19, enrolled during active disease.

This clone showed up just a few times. The CDR3 region has the DNA TGTGCCAGCAGCCGGACTAGCCCGAGAGAGCAGTACTTC. It encodes CASSRTSPREQYF. V is TRBV7-9 and J is TRBJ2-7; 8 bases match TRBD2. J was trimmed by 7 bases and V by 5 bases; bases with no gene match: 7. Per the germline V gene, CDR1 is SEHNR and CDR2 is FQNEAQ (reference sequence). This CDR3 is built from 13 residues.

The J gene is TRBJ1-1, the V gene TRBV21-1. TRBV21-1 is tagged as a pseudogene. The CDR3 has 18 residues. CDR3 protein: CASSKLYFGQSEYTEAFF. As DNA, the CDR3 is TGTGCCAGCAGCAAATTGTATTTCGGCCAGAGCGAATACACTGAAGCTTTCTTT.

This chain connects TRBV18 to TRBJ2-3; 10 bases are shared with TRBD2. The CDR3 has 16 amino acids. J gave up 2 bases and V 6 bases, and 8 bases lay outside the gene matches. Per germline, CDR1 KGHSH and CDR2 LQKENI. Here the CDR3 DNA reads TGTGCCAGCTCGCCCTTTCTAGCGGGGGTCACAGATACGCAGTATTTT. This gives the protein CASSPFLAGVTDTQYF.

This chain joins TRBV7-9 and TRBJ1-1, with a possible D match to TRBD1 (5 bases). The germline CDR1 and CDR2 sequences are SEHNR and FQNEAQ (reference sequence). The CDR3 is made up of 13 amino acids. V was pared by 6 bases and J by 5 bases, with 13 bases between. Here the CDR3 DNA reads TGTGCCAGCAGATTCGGGGGGAGGACTGAAGCTTTCTTT. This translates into CASRFGGRTEAFF.

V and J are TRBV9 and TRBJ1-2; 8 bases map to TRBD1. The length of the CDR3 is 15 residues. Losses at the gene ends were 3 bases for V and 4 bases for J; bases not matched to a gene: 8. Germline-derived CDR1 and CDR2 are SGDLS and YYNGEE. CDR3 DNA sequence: TGTGCCAGCAGCGAGGACAGGGCCTCGGCCTATGGCTACACCTTC. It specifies CASSEDRASAYGYTF.

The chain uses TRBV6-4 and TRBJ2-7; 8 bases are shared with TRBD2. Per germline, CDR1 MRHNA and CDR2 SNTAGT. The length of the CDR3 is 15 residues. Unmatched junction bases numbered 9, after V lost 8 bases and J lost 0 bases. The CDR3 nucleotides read TGTGCCAGCTGGAACGGGACTAGTTACTCCTACGAGCAGTACTTC. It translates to CASWNGTSYSYEQYF.

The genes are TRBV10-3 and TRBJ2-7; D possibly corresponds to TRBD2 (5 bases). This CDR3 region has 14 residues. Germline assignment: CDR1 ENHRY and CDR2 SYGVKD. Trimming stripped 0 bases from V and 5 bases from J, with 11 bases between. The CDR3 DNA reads TGTGCCATCAGTGAGTCTCCGGGGATCGACGAGCAGTACTTC. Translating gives CAISESPGIDEQYF.

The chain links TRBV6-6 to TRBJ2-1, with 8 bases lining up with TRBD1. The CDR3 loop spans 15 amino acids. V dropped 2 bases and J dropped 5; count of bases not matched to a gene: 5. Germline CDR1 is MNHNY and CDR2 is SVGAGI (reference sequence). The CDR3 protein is CASSYGTGNNNEQFF. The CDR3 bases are TGTGCCAGCAGTTACGGGACAGGTAATAACAATGAGCAGTTCTTC.

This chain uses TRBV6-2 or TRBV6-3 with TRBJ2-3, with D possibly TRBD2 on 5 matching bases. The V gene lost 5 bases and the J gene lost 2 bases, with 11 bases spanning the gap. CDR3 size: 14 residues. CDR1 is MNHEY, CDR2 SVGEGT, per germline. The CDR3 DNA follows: TGTGCCAGCAGTCTCCGGACTTACACAGATACGCAGTATTTT. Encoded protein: CASSLRTYTDTQYF.

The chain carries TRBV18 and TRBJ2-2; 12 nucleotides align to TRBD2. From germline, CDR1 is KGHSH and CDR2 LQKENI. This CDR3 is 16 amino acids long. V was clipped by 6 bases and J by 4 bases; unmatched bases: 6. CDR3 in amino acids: CASSPTSGRSTGELFF. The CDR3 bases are TGTGCCAGCTCTCCAACTAGCGGGAGGAGCACCGGGGAGCTGTTTTTT.

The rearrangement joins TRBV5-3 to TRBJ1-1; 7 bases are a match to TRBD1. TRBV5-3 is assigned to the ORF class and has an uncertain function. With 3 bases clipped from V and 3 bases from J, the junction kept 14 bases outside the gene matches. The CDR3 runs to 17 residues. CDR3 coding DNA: TGTGCCAGAAGCTACCCCGGGACAGAATTTGAGGACACTGAAGCTTTCTTT. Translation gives CARSYPGTEFEDTEAFF.

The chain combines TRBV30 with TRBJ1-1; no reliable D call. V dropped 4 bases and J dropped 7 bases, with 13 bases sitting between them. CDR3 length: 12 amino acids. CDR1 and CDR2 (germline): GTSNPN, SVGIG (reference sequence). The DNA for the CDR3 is TGTGCCTGGAACCCTATGGGCTTTGAAGCTTTCTTT. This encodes CAWNPMGFEAFF. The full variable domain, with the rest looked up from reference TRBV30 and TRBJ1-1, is SQTIHQWPATLVQPVGSPLSLECTVEGTSNPNLYWYRQAAGRGLQLLFYSVGIGQISSEVPQNLSASRPQDRQFILSSKKLLLSDSGFYLCAWNPMGFEAFFGQGTRLTVV.

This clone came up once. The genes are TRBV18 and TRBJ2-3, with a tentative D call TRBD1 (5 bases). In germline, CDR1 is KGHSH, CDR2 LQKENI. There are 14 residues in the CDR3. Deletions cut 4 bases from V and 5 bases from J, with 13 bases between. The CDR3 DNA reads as TGTGCCAGCTCACTCAGGGCCCCGGGAGATACGCAGTATTTT. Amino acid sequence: CASSLRAPGDTQYF. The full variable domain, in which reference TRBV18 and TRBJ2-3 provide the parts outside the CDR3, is NAGVMQNPRHLVRRRGQEARLRCSPMKGHSHVYWYRQLPEEGLKFMVYLQKENIIDESGMPKERFSAEFPKEGPSILRIQQVVRGDSAAYFCASSLRAPGDTQYFGPGTRLTVL.

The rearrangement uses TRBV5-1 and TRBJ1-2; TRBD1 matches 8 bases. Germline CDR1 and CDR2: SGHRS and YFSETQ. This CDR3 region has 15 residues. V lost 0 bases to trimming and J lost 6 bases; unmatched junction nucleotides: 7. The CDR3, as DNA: TGCGCCAGCAGCTTGGAGGCAGGGGGCTTAGATGGCTACACCTTC. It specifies CASSLEAGGLDGYTF.

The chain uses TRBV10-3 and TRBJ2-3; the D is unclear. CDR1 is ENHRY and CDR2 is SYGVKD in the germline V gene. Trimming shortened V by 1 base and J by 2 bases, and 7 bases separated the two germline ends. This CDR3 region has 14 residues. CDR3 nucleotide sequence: TGTGCCATCAGTGAGTTCCCATCCACAGATACGCAGTATTTT. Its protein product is CAISEFPSTDTQYF.

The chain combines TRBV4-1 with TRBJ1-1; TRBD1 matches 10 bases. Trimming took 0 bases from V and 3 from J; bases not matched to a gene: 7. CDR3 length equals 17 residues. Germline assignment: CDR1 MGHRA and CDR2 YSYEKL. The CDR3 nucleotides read TGCGCCAGCAGCCAAGATGGACAGGGGGGCGCGGACACTGAAGCTTTCTTT. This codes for CASSQDGQGGADTEAFF.

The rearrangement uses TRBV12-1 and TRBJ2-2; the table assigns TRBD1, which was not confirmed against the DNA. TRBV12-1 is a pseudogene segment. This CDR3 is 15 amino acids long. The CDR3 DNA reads TGTGCCAGCAGCCCACTGACAGGGAGCACCGGGGAGCTGTTTTTT. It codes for CASSPLTGSTGELFF.

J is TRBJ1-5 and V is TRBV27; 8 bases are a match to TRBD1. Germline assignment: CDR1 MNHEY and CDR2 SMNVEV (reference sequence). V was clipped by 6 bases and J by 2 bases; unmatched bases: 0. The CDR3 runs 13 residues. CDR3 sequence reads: CASRTGGNQPQHF. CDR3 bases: TGTGCCAGCAGGACAGGGGGCAATCAGCCCCAGCATTTT.

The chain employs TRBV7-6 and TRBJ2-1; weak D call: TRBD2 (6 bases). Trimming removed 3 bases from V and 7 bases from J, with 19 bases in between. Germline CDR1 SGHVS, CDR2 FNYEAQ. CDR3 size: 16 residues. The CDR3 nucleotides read TGTGCCAGCAGCTTCGACGGCCTGACTAGTGGGAATGAGCAGTTCTTC. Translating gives CASSFDGLTSGNEQFF.

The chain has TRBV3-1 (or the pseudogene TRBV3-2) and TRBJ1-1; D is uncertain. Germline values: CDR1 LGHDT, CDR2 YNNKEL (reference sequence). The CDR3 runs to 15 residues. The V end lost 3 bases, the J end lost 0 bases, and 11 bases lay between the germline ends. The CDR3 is CASSHRLTMNTEAFF. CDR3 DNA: TGTGCCAGCAGCCATAGACTTACAATGAACACTGAAGCTTTCTTT.

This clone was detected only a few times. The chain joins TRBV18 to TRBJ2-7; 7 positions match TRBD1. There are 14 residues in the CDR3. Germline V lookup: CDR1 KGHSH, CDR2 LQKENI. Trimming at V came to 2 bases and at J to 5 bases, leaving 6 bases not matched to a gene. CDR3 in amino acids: CASSPDRESDEQYF. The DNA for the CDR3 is TGTGCCAGCTCACCAGACAGGGAATCGGACGAGCAGTACTTC.